Detailed here is one T cell receptor (beta chain). CDR1 and CDR2 (germline): SNHLY, FYNNEI. With 7 bases removed from V and 3 bases from J, the gap between germline ends came to 15 bases. The CDR3 contains 15 residues. The data stem from a study of STAT5B mutations in CD4+ large granular lymphocyte leukemia. Per the original methods: Lowest detectable productive clonotype frequency was 2.59 x 10-5. Assay used: immunoSEQ multiplex PCR; TCRdb lists only in-frame clones, some missing. D and trimming come from the DNA, and the V and J calls and clone size come from that table. This sample has fewer than 35,000 clones, with about nine tenths found just once.

This clonotype originated in a human donor in good health. This chain links TRBV2 with TRBJ2-2; D gene ambiguous. The sequenced material came from CD4+ T cells from blood buffy coats. The CDR3 DNA reads as TGTGCCAGCAACAAAGAGAGACAAGACACCGGGGAGCTGTTTTTT. Its translation is CASNKERQDTGELFF.